The 20 T cell receptor beta chains below come from one sample, sequenced in a study of CD8 T cells in ankylosing spondylitis. Via MiXCR, TCRdb re-called the 5' RACE reads, giving one row per CDR3 protein. In the table there are about 150,000 distinct CDR3 sequences, under 45% of which are singletons. Sequencing was done on a sample of synovial fluid, either unsorted or a sorted T cell fraction (not recorded which). The source is a male donor with ankylosing spondylitis.

The chain links TRBV12-3 or TRBV12-4 to TRBJ2-1, with D possibly being TRBD2 (6 bases). V was clipped by 6 bases and J by 4 bases, with 10 bases between them. CDR3 size: 13 residues. CDR3 sequence (DNA): TGTGCCAGCAGCCCGGAGGGGTACAATGAGCAGTTCTTC. Its protein is CASSPEGYNEQFF.

V is TRBV5-1 and J is TRBJ1-2; possible D gene TRBD1, 6 bases. Looked up from germline, CDR1 is SGHRS and CDR2 is YFSETQ. The CDR3 runs 14 residues. V lost 0 bases and J lost 2, with 8 bases in between. The CDR3 spells CASSLAGQNYGYTF. DNA of the CDR3: TGCGCCAGCAGCTTGGCCGGACAGAACTATGGCTACACCTTC.

This clonotype came up a few times. The CDR3 spells CASSAYRASTETQYF. For the CDR3, the DNA is TGCGCCAGCAGCGCCTACAGGGCTTCTACAGAGACCCAGTACTTC. This rearrangement joins TRBV5-1 to TRBJ2-5, with a tentative D call TRBD1 (6 bases). Germline V CDR1 and CDR2: SGHRS, YFSETQ. The germline V and J ends were trimmed by 4 bases and 4 bases, with 17 bases remaining between them. The length of the CDR3 is 15 residues.

This clonotype has a handful of counts. V gene TRBV3-1 combines with J gene TRBJ1-2; D is unclear. The V gene's germline CDR1 is LGHDT and CDR2 YNNKEL (reference sequence). The CDR3 covers 16 residues. Trimming removed 0 bases from V and 5 bases from J, with 16 bases in between. In nucleotides, the CDR3 is TGTGCCAGCAGCCAAGATCCTGCCAGGAGCATATATGGCTACACCTTC. It translates to CASSQDPARSIYGYTF. The variable domain in full, with the rest retrieved from reference TRBV3-1 and TRBJ1-2, is DTAVSQTPKYLVTQMGNDKSIKCEQNLGHDTMYWYKQDSKKFLKIMFSYNNKELIINETVPNRFSPKSPDKAHLNLHINSLELGDSAVYFCASSQDPARSIYGYTFGSGTRLTVV.

This clonotype has a handful of counts. V gene TRBV21-1 combines with J gene TRBJ2-1; the D call in the table, TRBD1, was not verified against the DNA. TRBV21-1 represents a pseudogene. This CDR3 is built from 14 residues. Here the CDR3 reads CASSKGDSDNEQFF. For the CDR3, the DNA is TGTGCCAGCAGCAAGGGGGACAGTGACAATGAGCAGTTCTTC.

The CDR3 nucleotides read TGTGCCAGCAGTGAACGGGGCAGAAAAAAAAGTAACACTGAAGCTTTCTTT. Its protein product is CASSERGRKKSNTEAFF. The chain has TRBV6-1 and TRBJ1-1, with D tentatively TRBD1 (5 bases). V was trimmed by 2 bases and J by 2 bases, leaving 18 bases between them. The CDR3 length is 17 residues. CDR1 and CDR2 (germline): MNHNS, SASEGT.

V is TRBV4-1 and J is TRBJ2-3; 8 nucleotides match TRBD2. Germline V gives CDR1 MGHRA, CDR2 YSYEKL. The CDR3 is 18 amino acids. J lost 4 bases, V lost 0 bases, and 12 bases had no gene match. In nucleotides, the CDR3 is TGCGCCAGCAGCCAAGAAGAGTTAGGCGGGGGGTGGCCAGATACGCAGTATTTT. It yields the protein CASSQEELGGGWPDTQYF.

This clonotype was observed many times. The chain has TRBV6-6 and TRBJ2-7, with 7 bases aligning to TRBD1. This CDR3 has 13 residues. Trimming removed 4 bases from V and 2 bases from J; junction bases left unmatched: 2. Germline-derived CDR1 and CDR2 are MNHNY and SVGAGI (reference sequence). The CDR3 DNA follows: TGTGCCAGCAGTTTACAGGGGCCCTACGAGCAGTACTTC. Protein: CASSLQGPYEQYF.

On this clonotype itself: One base away lies a much larger clone, so this may be a sequencing read error. The genes are TRBV29-1 and TRBJ2-2; D possibly matches TRBD1 or TRBD2 (5 bases each). The CDR3 covers 14 residues. CDR1 SQVTM and CDR2 ANQGSEA come from the germline V gene. The DNA of the CDR3 is TGCAGCGTTGATCCCGGGACGGACACCCGGGAGCTGTTTTTT. It translates to CSVDPGTDTRELFF.

The sample holds many counts of this clonotype. The V and J genes are TRBV7-9 and TRBJ2-5, with TRBD2 matching over 12 bases. V shed 5 bases, J shed 1 base, and the junction held 8 bases outside the gene matches. The germline V gene has CDR1 SEHNR and CDR2 FQNEAQ (reference sequence). There are 17 residues in the CDR3. CDR3 nucleotides: TGTGCCAGCAGCCCCCGGACTAGCGGGACACTCCAAGAGACCCAGTACTTC. This translates into CASSPRTSGTLQETQYF.

This clonotype occurred a few times. The J gene is TRBJ2-5, the V gene TRBV7-9, with 7 bases that match TRBD1. Losses at the gene ends were 5 bases for V and 7 bases for J; bases not matched to a gene: 10. Per germline, CDR1 SEHNR and CDR2 FQNEAQ (reference sequence). CDR3 length: 14 amino acids. CDR3 sequence: CASSDRVEVGTQYF. The DNA for the CDR3 is TGTGCCAGCAGCGACAGGGTAGAAGTTGGGACCCAGTACTTC.

This chain links TRBV11-2 with TRBJ2-7; D is unresolved. V was pared by 1 base and J by 2 bases, with 21 bases between. Germline CDR1 and CDR2: SGHAT and FQNNGV. This CDR3 comprises 18 residues. Here the CDR3 DNA reads TGTGCCAGCAGCTTAGTACCCTGGTCAACCTCTGGCACCTACGAGCAGTACTTC. Translated: CASSLVPWSTSGTYEQYF.

This clonotype came up a few times. The gene calls are TRBV11-2 and TRBJ2-4; D call uncertain. The length of the CDR3 is 17 residues. Trimming left V 0 bases short and J 0 bases short, with 12 bases between. CDR1 and CDR2 from the germline V gene are SGHAT and FQNNGV. CDR3 coding DNA: TGTGCCAGCAGCTTAGATAGGTCGACTCTAGCCAAAAACATTCAGTACTTC. Amino acid sequence: CASSLDRSTLAKNIQYF. The whole variable domain, remainder taken from reference TRBV11-2 and TRBJ2-4, is EAGVAQSPRYKIIEKRQSVAFWCNPISGHATLYWYQQILGQGPKLLIQFQNNGVVDDSQLPKDRFSAERLKGVDSTLKIQPAKLEDSAVYLCASSLDRSTLAKNIQYFGAGTRLSVL.

The genes are TRBV19 and TRBJ1-2, with D hard to call. This CDR3 has 13 residues. The V end lost 6 bases, the J end lost 3 bases, and 11 bases lay between the germline ends. Germline V gives CDR1 LNHDA, CDR2 SQIVND (reference sequence). For the CDR3, the DNA is TGTGCCAGTAGGAATACGGACTACTATGGCTACACCTTC. Translated, it gives CASRNTDYYGYTF.

This clonotype appeared a few times. This chain's CDR3 is CASSLLPGEQYF. The CDR3 region has the DNA TGTGCCAGCAGTTTGCTGCCTGGGGAGCAGTACTTC. The V and J genes are TRBV12-3 or TRBV12-4 and TRBJ2-7; D not certain. V was cut by 3 bases and J by 7 bases, with 10 bases left in between. This CDR3 is 12 amino acids long.

This chain joins TRBV20-1 and TRBJ1-1, with D hard to call. CDR3 length: 11 residues. CDR1 is DFQATT, CDR2 SNEGSKA, per germline (reference sequence). V was pared by 3 bases and J by 1 base, with 3 bases between. The CDR3 region has the DNA TGCAGTGCTAGGGGGAACACTGAAGCTTTCTTT. This sequence encodes CSARGNTEAFF.

This sequence joins TRBV7-6 and TRBJ2-7; TRBD2 aligns across 13 bases. The V gene's germline CDR1 is SGHVS and CDR2 FNYEAQ. CDR3 size: 18 residues. The ends lost 3 bases at V and 2 bases at J; junction bases unmatched: 10. In DNA, the CDR3 is TGTGCCAGCAGCTTCGATTGGACTAGCGGGAGACGCCCCTACGAGCAGTACTTC. Encoded protein: CASSFDWTSGRRPYEQYF. The full variable domain, completed using reference TRBV7-6 and TRBJ2-7, is GAGVSQSPRYKVTKRGQDVALRCDPISGHVSLYWYRQALGQGPEFLTYFNYEAQQDKSGLPNDRFSAERPEGSISTLTIQRTEQRDSAMYRCASSFDWTSGRRPYEQYFGPGTRLTVT.

The chain uses TRBV4-1 and TRBJ2-2; no definite D call. Trimming shortened V by 2 bases and J by 3 bases, and 10 bases separated the two germline ends. CDR3 length: 15 amino acids. In germline, CDR1 is MGHRA, CDR2 YSYEKL. The CDR3 DNA follows: TGCGCCAGCAGCCAAATTGGGATGGACACCGGGGAGCTGTTTTTT. It translates to CASSQIGMDTGELFF.

In its sample, this clonotype was seen a few times. V gene TRBV9 combines with J gene TRBJ2-3; no clear D. V was clipped by 3 bases and J by 4 bases, with 9 bases between them. Per the germline V gene, CDR1 is SGDLS and CDR2 is YYNGEE. The CDR3 extends over 13 amino acids. The CDR3 protein is CASSDHTADTQYF. As DNA, the CDR3 is TGTGCCAGCAGCGACCACACCGCAGATACGCAGTATTTT.

The rearrangement uses TRBV29-1 and TRBJ1-4, with unresolved D. Germline V gene sequence: CDR1 SQVTM, CDR2 ANQGSEA. The CDR3 runs to 12 residues. Trimming stripped 6 bases from V and 8 bases from J, with 13 bases between. The CDR3 DNA sequence: TGCAGCGTCGAGGACTTAGGGGAAAAACTGTTTTTT. Its protein is CSVEDLGEKLFF.